This passage covers 8 T cell receptor beta chains from one sample sequenced in a study of blood T cells in healthy people across ages. The authors ran a second PCR of about 7 to 12 cycles using a sample-barcoded 5' primer and a J-beta primer mix. TCRdb reanalysed the 5' RACE reads using MiXCR and keeps one entry per CDR3 protein. The sample holds 800,000 to 1,000,000 distinct CDR3 sequences, roughly 50% seen once. Sequenced input: blood. The receptors were sampled from a man in his thirties or forties in good health.

This clonotype has at least ten counts. At one end the junction does not follow the germline gene, possibly because of a read error. CDR3 loop: CATSGQTLSYGYTF. CDR3 DNA sequence: TGTGCCACCTCAGGACAGACGCTTTCCTATGGCTACACCTTC. V and J are TRBV18 and TRBJ1-2; weak D call: TRBD1 (6 bases). This CDR3 is 14 amino acids long. In germline, CDR1 is KGHSH, CDR2 LQKENI.

This rearrangement joins TRBV20-1 to TRBJ1-5, with D possibly being TRBD1 (6 bases). Trimming stripped 1 base from V and 7 bases from J, with 8 bases between. The CDR3 sequence is 12 residues long. Germline V gene data show CDR1 as DFQATT and CDR2 as SNEGSKA (reference sequence). The CDR3 is CSARGQAQPQHF. In DNA, the CDR3 is TGCAGTGCTAGAGGACAGGCGCAGCCCCAGCATTTT.

This chain uses TRBV9 with TRBJ2-5; tentatively, D is TRBD2 (5 bases). Looked up from germline, CDR1 is SGDLS and CDR2 is YYNGEE. CDR3 length: 14 amino acids. With 4 bases removed from V and 5 bases from J, the gap between germline ends came to 15 bases. This CDR3 reads CASSPGGMGETQYF. The CDR3, as DNA: TGTGCCAGCAGCCCCGGAGGAATGGGGGAGACCCAGTACTTC. The variable domain in full, completed from reference TRBV9 and TRBJ2-5, reads DSGVTQTPKHLITATGQRVTLRCSPRSGDLSVYWYQQSLDQGLQFLIQYYNGEERAKGNILERFSAQQFPDLHSELNLSSLELGDSALYFCASSPGGMGETQYFGPGTRLLVL.

The chain combines TRBV7-3 with TRBJ2-1, with D perhaps matching TRBD1 (5 bases). Trimming removed 5 bases at V and 4 bases at J, with 18 bases between. The germline V gene has CDR1 SGHTA and CDR2 FQGTGA. The CDR3 consists of 16 residues. The CDR3 DNA follows: TGTGCCAGCAGCGTTGGGGCTGGTGTGGGTTACAATGAGCAGTTCTTC. It specifies CASSVGAGVGYNEQFF.

The chain recombines TRBV2 with TRBJ2-2; 13 nucleotides agree with TRBD2. Trimming cost V 7 bases and J 6 bases; bases outside gene matches: 5. The CDR3 length is 15 residues. Germline values: CDR1 SNHLY, CDR2 FYNNEI. CDR3 amino acids: CASKRTSGGPGELFF. CDR3 nucleotides: TGTGCCAGCAAACGGACTAGCGGGGGACCCGGGGAGCTGTTTTTT.

The CDR3, as DNA: TGTGCCAGCAAGCGGGGCAGTACCACAGATACGCAGTATTTT. Translated, it gives CASKRGSTTDTQYF. This chain joins TRBV2 and TRBJ2-3, with 7 bases fitting TRBD2. CDR3 length equals 14 residues. Trimming took 7 bases from V and 2 from J; bases not matched to a gene: 6. Looked up from germline, CDR1 is SNHLY and CDR2 is FYNNEI.

There are many counts of this clonotype. The rearrangement uses TRBV2 and TRBJ2-5; 11 positions agree with TRBD2. From germline, CDR1 is SNHLY and CDR2 FYNNEI. Losses at the gene ends were 7 bases for V and 4 bases for J; bases not matched to a gene: 8. This CDR3 contains 15 residues. For the CDR3, the DNA is TGTGCCAGCACCAGACTAGCGGGGACGGGAGAGACCCAGTACTTC. This encodes CASTRLAGTGETQYF.

The CDR3 sequence: CATSRGGQATDTQYF. The DNA of the CDR3 is TGTGCCACCAGCAGAGGTGGGCAGGCCACAGATACGCAGTATTTT. The chain employs TRBV15 and TRBJ2-3, with D unclear. The length of the CDR3 is 15 residues. Germline CDR1 reads LNHNV; CDR2 reads YYDKDF (reference sequence). Trimming stripped 1 base from V and 2 bases from J, with 10 bases between.